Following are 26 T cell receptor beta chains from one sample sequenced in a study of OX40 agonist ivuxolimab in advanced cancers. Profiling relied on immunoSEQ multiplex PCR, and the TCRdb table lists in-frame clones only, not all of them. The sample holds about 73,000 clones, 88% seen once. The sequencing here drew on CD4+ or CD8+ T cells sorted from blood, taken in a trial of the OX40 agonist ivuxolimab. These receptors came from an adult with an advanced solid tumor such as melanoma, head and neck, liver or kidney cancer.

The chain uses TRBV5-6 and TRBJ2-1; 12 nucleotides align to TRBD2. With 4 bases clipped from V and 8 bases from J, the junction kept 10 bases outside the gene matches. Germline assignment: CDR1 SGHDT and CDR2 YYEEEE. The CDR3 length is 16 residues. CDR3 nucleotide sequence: TGTGCCAGCAGCCCGCTGCTAGCGGGAGGGATCGATGAGCAGTTCTTC. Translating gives CASSPLLAGGIDEQFF.

The CDR3 DNA sequence: TGTGCCAGCAGCGGACAGCTGAACACCGGGGAGCTGTTTTTT. Protein sequence: CASSGQLNTGELFF. This chain joins TRBV6-5 and TRBJ2-2; TRBD1 might be the D (6 bases). The CDR3 extends over 14 amino acids. Germline CDR1 and CDR2: MNHEY and SVGAGI. V was shortened by 6 bases and J by 1 base, with 9 bases between the two germline ends.

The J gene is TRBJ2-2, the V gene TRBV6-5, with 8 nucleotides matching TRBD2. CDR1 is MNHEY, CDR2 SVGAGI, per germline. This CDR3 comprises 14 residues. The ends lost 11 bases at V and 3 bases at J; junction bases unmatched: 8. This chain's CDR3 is CAARGGVDTGELFF. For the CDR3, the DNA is TGTGCCGCCCGGGGGGGGGTCGACACCGGGGAGCTGTTTTTT.

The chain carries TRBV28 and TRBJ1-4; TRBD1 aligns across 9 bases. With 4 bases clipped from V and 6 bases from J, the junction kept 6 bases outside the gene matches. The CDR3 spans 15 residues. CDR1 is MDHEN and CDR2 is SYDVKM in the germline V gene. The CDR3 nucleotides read TGTGCCAGCAGTTCCCCGGGACAGGGCTATGAAAAACTGTTTTTT. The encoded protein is CASSSPGQGYEKLFF.

The chain's CDR3 is CASSKARRLFPPYEQYF. As DNA, the CDR3 is TGTGCCAGCAGCAAAGCTCGCAGGCTCTTCCCCCCCTACGAGCAGTACTTC. The chain couples TRBV21-1 to TRBJ2-7; the D call of TRBD1 is as the table states it, not checked on the DNA. TRBV21-1 is reported as a pseudogene. CDR3 size: 17 residues.

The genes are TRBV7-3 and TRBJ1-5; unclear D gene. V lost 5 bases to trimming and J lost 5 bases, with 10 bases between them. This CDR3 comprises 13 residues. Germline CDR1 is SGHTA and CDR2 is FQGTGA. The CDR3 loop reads CASSADKDQPQHF. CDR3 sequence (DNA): TGTGCCAGCAGCGCCGACAAGGATCAGCCCCAGCATTTT.

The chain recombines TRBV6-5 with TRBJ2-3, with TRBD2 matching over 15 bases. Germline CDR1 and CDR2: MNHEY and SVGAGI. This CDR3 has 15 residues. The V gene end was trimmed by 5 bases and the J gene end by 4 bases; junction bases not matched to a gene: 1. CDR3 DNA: TGTGCCAGCAGTGGACTAGCGGGAGGGCCAGATACGCAGTATTTT. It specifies CASSGLAGGPDTQYF.

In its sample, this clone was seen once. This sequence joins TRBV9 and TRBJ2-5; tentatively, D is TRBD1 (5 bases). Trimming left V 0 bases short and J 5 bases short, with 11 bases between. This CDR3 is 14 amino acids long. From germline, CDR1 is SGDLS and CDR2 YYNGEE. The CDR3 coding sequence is TGTGCCAGCAGCGTAGCAGTAGGGGTGGAGACCCAGTACTTC. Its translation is CASSVAVGVETQYF.

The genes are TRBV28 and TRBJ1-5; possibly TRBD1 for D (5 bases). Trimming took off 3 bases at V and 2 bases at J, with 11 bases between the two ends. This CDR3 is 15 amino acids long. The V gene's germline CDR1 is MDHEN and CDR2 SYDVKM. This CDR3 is CASSFRGVGNQPQHF. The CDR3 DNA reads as TGTGCCAGCAGTTTTCGGGGGGTAGGCAATCAGCCCCAGCATTTT.

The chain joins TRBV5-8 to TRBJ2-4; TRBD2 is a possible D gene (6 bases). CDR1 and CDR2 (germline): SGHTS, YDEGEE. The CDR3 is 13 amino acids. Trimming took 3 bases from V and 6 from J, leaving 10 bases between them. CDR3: CASSWDSLNIQYF. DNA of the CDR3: TGTGCCAGCAGCTGGGACTCACTAAACATTCAGTACTTC.

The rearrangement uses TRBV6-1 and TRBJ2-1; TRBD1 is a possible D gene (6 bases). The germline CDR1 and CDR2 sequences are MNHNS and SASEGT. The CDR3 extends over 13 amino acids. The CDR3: CGATDSYSNEQFF. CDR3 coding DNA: TGTGGTGCTACGGACAGCTATAGCAATGAGCAGTTCTTC.

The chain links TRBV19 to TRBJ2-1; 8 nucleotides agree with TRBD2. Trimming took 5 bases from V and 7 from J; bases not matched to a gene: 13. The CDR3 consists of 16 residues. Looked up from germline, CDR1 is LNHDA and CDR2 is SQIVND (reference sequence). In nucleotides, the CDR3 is TGTGCCAGTAGTCCCAGACCAGCGGGAGAAAGGAATGAGCAGTTCTTC. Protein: CASSPRPAGERNEQFF.

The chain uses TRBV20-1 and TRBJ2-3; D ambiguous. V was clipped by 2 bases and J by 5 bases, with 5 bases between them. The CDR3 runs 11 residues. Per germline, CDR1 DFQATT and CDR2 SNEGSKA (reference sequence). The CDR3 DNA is TGCAGTGCTAGACTGGGAGATACGCAGTATTTT. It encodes CSARLGDTQYF.

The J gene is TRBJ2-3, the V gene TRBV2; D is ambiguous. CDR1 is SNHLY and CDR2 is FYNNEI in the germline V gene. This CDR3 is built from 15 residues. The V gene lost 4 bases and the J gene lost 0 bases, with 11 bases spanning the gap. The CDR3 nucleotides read TGTGCCAGCAGTGCCGAGAAAACTAGCACAGATACGCAGTATTTT. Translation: CASSAEKTSTDTQYF.

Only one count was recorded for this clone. The CDR3 DNA reads TGTGCCAGTAGTATAGGGACAGGGGGGAATCAGCCCCAGCATTTT. Amino acids: CASSIGTGGNQPQHF. The chain joins TRBV19 to TRBJ1-5; 10 positions match TRBD1. This CDR3 has 15 residues. After removal of 1 base from V and 4 bases from J, the junction contained 1 base not matched to a gene. Germline V gene lookup returns CDR1 LNHDA and CDR2 SQIVND (reference sequence).

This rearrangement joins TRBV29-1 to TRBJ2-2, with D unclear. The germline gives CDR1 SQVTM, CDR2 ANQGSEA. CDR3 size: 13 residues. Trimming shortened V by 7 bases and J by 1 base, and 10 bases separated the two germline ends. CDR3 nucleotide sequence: TGCAGCGGGAAAGAGAAGAACACCGGGGAGCTGTTTTTT. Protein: CSGKEKNTGELFF.

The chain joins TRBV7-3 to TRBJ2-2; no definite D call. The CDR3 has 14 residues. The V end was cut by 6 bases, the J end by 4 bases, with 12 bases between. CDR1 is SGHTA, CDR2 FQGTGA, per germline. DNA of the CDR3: TGTGCCAGCAGTTCTTCCTTCGGCACCGGGGAGCTGTTTTTT. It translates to CASSSSFGTGELFF.

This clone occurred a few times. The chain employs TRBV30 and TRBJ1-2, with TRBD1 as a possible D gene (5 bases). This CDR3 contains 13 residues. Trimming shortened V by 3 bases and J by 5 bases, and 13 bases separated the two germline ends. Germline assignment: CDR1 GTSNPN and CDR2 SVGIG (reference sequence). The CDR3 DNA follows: TGTGCCTGGAGACAAACAGGTTCATATGGCTACACCTTC. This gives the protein CAWRQTGSYGYTF. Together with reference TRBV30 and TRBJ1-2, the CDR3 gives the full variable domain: SQTIHQWPATLVQPVGSPLSLECTVEGTSNPNLYWYRQAAGRGLQLLFYSVGIGQISSEVPQNLSASRPQDRQFILSSKKLLLSDSGFYLCAWRQTGSYGYTFGSGTRLTVV.

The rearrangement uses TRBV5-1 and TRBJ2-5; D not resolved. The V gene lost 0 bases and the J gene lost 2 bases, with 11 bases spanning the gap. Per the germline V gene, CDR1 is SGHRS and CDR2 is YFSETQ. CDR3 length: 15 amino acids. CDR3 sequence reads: CASSLGLGPQETQYF. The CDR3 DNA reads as TGCGCCAGCAGCTTGGGGCTAGGCCCTCAAGAGACCCAGTACTTC. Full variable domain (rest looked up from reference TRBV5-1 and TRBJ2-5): KAGVTQTPRYLIKTRGQQVTLSCSPISGHRSVSWYQQTPGQGLQFLFEYFSETQRNKGNFPGRFSGRQFSNSRSEMNVSTLELGDSALYLCASSLGLGPQETQYFGPGTRLLVL.

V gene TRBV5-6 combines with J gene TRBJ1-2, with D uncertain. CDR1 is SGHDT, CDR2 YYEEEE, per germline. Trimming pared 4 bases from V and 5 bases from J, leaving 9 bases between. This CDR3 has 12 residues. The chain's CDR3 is CASSPGQYGYTF. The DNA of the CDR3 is TGTGCCAGCAGCCCGGGTCAATATGGCTACACCTTC.

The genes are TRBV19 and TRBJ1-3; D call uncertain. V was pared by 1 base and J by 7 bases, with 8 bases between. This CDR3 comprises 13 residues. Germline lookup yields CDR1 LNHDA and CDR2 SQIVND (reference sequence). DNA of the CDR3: TGTGCCAGTAGTATAGGCCGGAAGAACACCATATATTTT. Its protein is CASSIGRKNTIYF.

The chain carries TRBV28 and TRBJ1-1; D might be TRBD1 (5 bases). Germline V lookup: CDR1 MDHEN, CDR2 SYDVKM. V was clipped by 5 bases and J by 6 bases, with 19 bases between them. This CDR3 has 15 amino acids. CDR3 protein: CASSPAQGGRAEAFF. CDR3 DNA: TGTGCCAGCAGTCCTGCTCAGGGAGGGAGGGCTGAAGCTTTCTTT.

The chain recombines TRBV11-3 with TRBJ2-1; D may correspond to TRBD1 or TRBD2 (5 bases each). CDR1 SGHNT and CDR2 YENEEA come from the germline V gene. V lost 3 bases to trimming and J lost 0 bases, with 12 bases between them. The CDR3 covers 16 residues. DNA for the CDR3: TGTGCCAGCAGCTTGGGGGTAGTTAACTCCTACAATGAGCAGTTCTTC. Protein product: CASSLGVVNSYNEQFF.

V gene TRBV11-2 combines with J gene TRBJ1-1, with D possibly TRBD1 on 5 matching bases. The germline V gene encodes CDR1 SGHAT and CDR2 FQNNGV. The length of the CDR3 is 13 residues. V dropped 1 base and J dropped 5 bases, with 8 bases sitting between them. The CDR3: CASSLGGVTEAFF. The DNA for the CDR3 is TGTGCCAGCAGCTTAGGAGGGGTGACTGAAGCTTTCTTT.

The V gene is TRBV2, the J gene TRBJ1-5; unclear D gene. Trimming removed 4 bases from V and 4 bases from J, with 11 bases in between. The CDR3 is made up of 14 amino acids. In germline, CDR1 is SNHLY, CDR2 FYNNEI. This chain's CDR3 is CASSVWTVNQPQHF. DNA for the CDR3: TGTGCCAGCAGTGTCTGGACGGTTAATCAGCCCCAGCATTTT.

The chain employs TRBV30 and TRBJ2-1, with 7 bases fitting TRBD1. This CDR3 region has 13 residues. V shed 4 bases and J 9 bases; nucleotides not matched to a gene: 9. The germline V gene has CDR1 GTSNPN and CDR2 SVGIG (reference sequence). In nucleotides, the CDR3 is TGTGCCTGGACCCTCCGGACAGGCGGTGAGCAGTTCTTC. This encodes CAWTLRTGGEQFF.